The clone carrying this T cell receptor (beta chain) showed up just a few times. The data derive from a study of control samples from healthy donors and cancer patients. Germline V CDR1 and CDR2: LNHDA, SQIVND (reference sequence). This CDR3 has 14 residues. V lost 3 bases and J lost 5; bases outside the gene matches: 1. The assay was immunoSEQ multiplex PCR, and TCRdb's table has in-frame clones only and misses some. Of more than 75,000 clones detected, over 60% appear once; the ten largest clones hold roughly 10%. This TCR was sampled from a woman between 25 and 40 years old in good health. V and J are TRBV19 and TRBJ2-2, with 9 bases fitting TRBD1. Sequencing input: blood. The CDR3 coding sequence is TGTGCCAGTAGTATGGGACAGGGAACCGGGGAGCTGTTTTTT. Translated: CASSMGQGTGELFF.